These 31 T cell receptor beta chains share one sample of origin, sequenced in a study of spatial heterogeneity in lung cancer. Each CDR3 protein is one row after TCRdb ran MiXCR on the 5' RACE reads. The sample holds tens of thousands of distinct CDR3 sequences, approximately 12% seen once. Noted time point: sample taken at primary tumor resection. No cell sorting; template was whole RNA from tumor, lung tissue or PBMC. Sequences were derived from PBMCs, sampled at surgery. The receptors originated from a male donor with early-stage non-small cell lung cancer.

A few counts support this clonotype. The V call is TRBV20-1, the J call TRBJ2-3, with D tentatively TRBD1 or TRBD2 (5 bases each). This CDR3 comprises 14 residues. The germline V gene has CDR1 DFQATT and CDR2 SNEGSKA (reference sequence). Trimming removed 7 bases from V and 1 base from J, with 15 bases in between. CDR3 in amino acids: CSVPLGTGTDTQYF. The CDR3 DNA is TGCAGTGTTCCCCTGGGGACGGGCACAGATACGCAGTATTTT.

This clonotype turned up a few times. This chain connects TRBV20-1 to TRBJ2-7; TRBD1 might be the D (5 bases). The CDR3 extends over 14 amino acids. Trimming pared 4 bases from V and 6 bases from J, leaving 19 bases between. Germline V lookup: CDR1 DFQATT, CDR2 SNEGSKA (reference sequence). The CDR3 nucleotides read TGCAGTGCTAATAGGGGCGTGATAAATTCCGAGCAGTACTTC. Translating gives CSANRGVINSEQYF.

This clonotype has a count of ten or more. V usage is TRBV4-3 and J usage is TRBJ2-3; D is unresolved. CDR1 is LGHNA and CDR2 is YSLEER in the germline V gene. CDR3 length equals 14 residues. V lost 0 bases and J lost 1, with 5 bases in between. The CDR3 DNA sequence: TGCGCCAGCAGCCAAGAGATGCGCACAGATACGCAGTATTTT. Translated, it gives CASSQEMRTDTQYF.

This clonotype was counted between two and nine times. The chain has TRBV19 and TRBJ2-5, with D possibly TRBD2 on 6 matching bases. V was clipped by 4 bases and J by 7 bases, with 22 bases between them. Germline lookup yields CDR1 LNHDA and CDR2 SQIVND (reference sequence). The CDR3 loop spans 16 amino acids. CDR3 nucleotide sequence: TGTGCCAGTAGTAAGGGAACCGGGACTGCAACCGGGACCCAGTACTTC. This sequence encodes CASSKGTGTATGTQYF.

This chain connects TRBV12-3 or TRBV12-4 to TRBJ1-2; 10 bases are a match to TRBD1. J lost 3 bases, V lost 4 bases, and 2 bases had no gene match. The CDR3 covers 14 residues. In DNA form, the CDR3 reads TGTGCCAGCAGTTGGACAGGGGGGGACTATGGCTACACCTTC. Protein: CASSWTGGDYGYTF.

There are many counts of this clonotype. J is TRBJ2-7 and V is TRBV4-3; 11 bases are shared with TRBD2. The V gene's germline CDR1 is LGHNA and CDR2 YSLEER. V lost 4 bases and J lost 0; bases outside the gene matches: 8. The CDR3 length is 17 residues. CDR3 loop: CASSPGLAAKSSYEQYF. The CDR3 DNA follows: TGCGCCAGCAGCCCGGGACTAGCGGCAAAGAGCTCCTACGAGCAGTACTTC.

This clonotype has just a few counts. The V gene is TRBV20-1, the J gene TRBJ2-1, with TRBD1 matching 10 bases. The CDR3 is 16 residues long. Trimming took 0 bases from V and 3 from J; bases not matched to a gene: 5. Germline CDR1 reads DFQATT; CDR2 reads SNEGSKA (reference sequence). In DNA form, the CDR3 reads TGCAGTGCTAGAGACCCGGGACAGGGGCTCTACAATGAGCAGTTCTTC. It yields the protein CSARDPGQGLYNEQFF.

The genes are TRBV5-1 and TRBJ2-5, with D perhaps given as TRBD1 or TRBD2 (5 bases each). The CDR3 totals 12 residues. Trimming shortened V by 7 bases and J by 5 bases, and 12 bases separated the two germline ends. Germline CDR1 SGHRS, CDR2 YFSETQ. In DNA form, the CDR3 reads TGCGCCAGCCGCCCGTGGGACGAGACCCAGTACTTC. Its protein is CASRPWDETQYF.

The chain links TRBV20-1 to TRBJ2-7, with D hard to call. The V gene lost 3 bases and the J gene lost 0 bases, with 15 bases spanning the gap. The CDR3 covers 15 residues. Germline CDR1 reads DFQATT; CDR2 reads SNEGSKA (reference sequence). The CDR3 region has the DNA TGCAGTGCTAGGGACGGAGCGTTAAGCTCCTACGAGCAGTACTTC. This sequence encodes CSARDGALSSYEQYF.

The chain joins TRBV7-2 to TRBJ1-2; the D gene is possibly TRBD1 (6 bases). Trimming left V 3 bases short and J 6 bases short, with 17 bases between. Germline loops: CDR1 SGHTA, CDR2 FQGNSA. The CDR3 is made up of 15 amino acids. CDR3 loop: CASSFRQVSENGYTF. In nucleotides, the CDR3 is TGTGCCAGCAGCTTCAGACAGGTTTCCGAGAATGGCTACACCTTC.

Notes on this clonotype: A read error may be the cause here, since a much bigger clone is one base away. The CDR3 here is CANRRQGGTDTQYF. The CDR3 DNA reads as TGTGCCAACAGAAGACAGGGGGGCACAGATACGCAGTATTTT. This chain joins TRBV27 and TRBJ2-3, with TRBD1 matching 9 bases. In germline, CDR1 is MNHEY, CDR2 SMNVEV (reference sequence). The CDR3 is 14 amino acids. Trimming cost V 10 bases and J 1 base; bases outside gene matches: 6.

The chain joins TRBV7-3 to TRBJ2-5; D remains unclear. CDR3 length: 15 residues. The germline V and J ends were trimmed by 0 bases and 4 bases, with 12 bases remaining between them. The germline V gene encodes CDR1 SGHTA and CDR2 FQGTGA. The chain's CDR3 is CASSLTNSKGETQYF. DNA of the CDR3: TGTGCCAGCAGCTTAACGAACTCAAAGGGAGAGACCCAGTACTTC.

This clonotype was observed a few times. The chain carries TRBV29-1 and TRBJ1-1; 9 bases fit TRBD1. J lost 4 bases, V lost 7 bases, and 10 bases had no gene match. CDR1 and CDR2 (germline): SQVTM, ANQGSEA. The CDR3 extends over 14 amino acids. The CDR3 bases are TGCAGCGCACGGACAGGGGATGGGGGCACTGAAGCTTTCTTT. This gives the protein CSARTGDGGTEAFF.

The V and J genes are TRBV3-1 and TRBJ2-7; the D gene is possibly TRBD1 (6 bases). Trimming pared 0 bases from V and 3 bases from J, leaving 9 bases between. The CDR3 consists of 14 residues. Germline loops: CDR1 LGHDT, CDR2 YNNKEL (reference sequence). The CDR3, as DNA: TGTGCCAGCAGCCAAGACTACAGGGTCTACGAGCAGTACTTC. It specifies CASSQDYRVYEQYF.

This clonotype came up many times. The gene calls are TRBV29-1 and TRBJ1-5, with D hard to call. The CDR3 contains 14 residues. Trimming left V 4 bases short and J 2 bases short, with 12 bases between. Germline values: CDR1 SQVTM, CDR2 ANQGSEA. CDR3 nucleotides: TGCAGCGTTGCCCCTGGTCCCCGCAATCAGCCCCAGCATTTT. Translated: CSVAPGPRNQPQHF.

This clonotype was seen many times. This chain joins TRBV28 and TRBJ1-2; D is unclear. The CDR3 has 15 residues. The V end lost 4 bases, the J end lost 4 bases, and 16 bases lay between the germline ends. Germline V gives CDR1 MDHEN, CDR2 SYDVKM. CDR3 nucleotides: TGTGCCAGCAGTTCCCTCCCATCCACGGGCTATGGCTACACCTTC. Translation gives CASSSLPSTGYGYTF.

In its sample, this clonotype was seen a few times. The chain joins TRBV7-3 to TRBJ2-4, with 10 bases matching TRBD1. Germline trimming cut 4 bases from V and 7 bases from J; bases unmatched to any gene: 4. Germline V lookup: CDR1 SGHTA, CDR2 FQGTGA. The CDR3 covers 14 residues. The CDR3: CASSSGTGENIQYF. The CDR3 nucleotides are TGTGCCAGCAGCTCCGGGACAGGGGAGAACATTCAGTACTTC.

The chain combines TRBV29-1 with TRBJ2-7; D might be TRBD1 (7 bases). The germline V gene has CDR1 SQVTM and CDR2 ANQGSEA. V was cut by 4 bases and J by 1 base, with 11 bases left in between. There are 13 residues in the CDR3. CDR3 bases: TGCAGCGTTGCGGGGGACAGTTCCTACGAGCAGTACTTC. Residues: CSVAGDSSYEQYF.

This clonotype has ten or more counts. The chain is built from TRBV7-9 and TRBJ1-1; TRBD1 agrees at 7 bases. V gave up 4 bases and J gave up 8 bases; unmatched junction bases: 4. This CDR3 is 12 amino acids long. Germline V gene sequence: CDR1 SEHNR, CDR2 FQNEAQ (reference sequence). DNA of the CDR3: TGTGCCAGCAGCTCGGGACAGCCGGAAGCTTTCTTT. Translation: CASSSGQPEAFF.

This clonotype was detected ten times or more. The chain joins TRBV12-3 or TRBV12-4 to TRBJ2-7; no reliable D call. V gave up 6 bases and J gave up 0 bases, with 15 bases separating them. The CDR3 loop spans 15 amino acids. The CDR3 DNA reads as TGTGCCAGCAGCTCGGCCCAAAGCGTCTCCTACGAGCAGTACTTC. Translation: CASSSAQSVSYEQYF.

V gene TRBV11-1 combines with J gene TRBJ2-1; 13 nucleotides line up with TRBD2. There are 17 residues in the CDR3. Germline CDR1 and CDR2: SGHAT and FQDESV (reference sequence). Losses at the gene ends were 1 base for V and 7 bases for J; bases not matched to a gene: 7. This CDR3 reads CASSLGGLAGAYNEQFF. For the CDR3, the DNA is TGTGCCAGCAGCTTAGGAGGACTAGCGGGAGCTTATAATGAGCAGTTCTTC.

CDR3: CASSRENTGELFF. The CDR3 DNA sequence: TGTGCCAGCAGCCGAGAAAACACCGGGGAGCTGTTTTTT. This chain connects TRBV5-5 to TRBJ2-2; no firm D call. From germline, CDR1 is SGHKS and CDR2 YYEKEE (reference sequence). Trimming took off 4 bases at V and 2 bases at J, with 6 bases between the two ends. The CDR3 contains 13 residues. Combining the CDR3 with reference TRBV5-5 and TRBJ2-2 gives the whole variable domain DAGVTQSPTHLIKTRGQQVTLRCSPISGHKSVSWYQQVLGQGPQFIFQYYEKEERGRGNFPDRFSARQFPNYSSELNVNALLLGDSALYLCASSRENTGELFFGEGSRLTVL.

This clonotype has just a few counts. This rearrangement joins TRBV4-1 to TRBJ2-3; maybe TRBD1 (6 bases). V lost 4 bases and J 8 bases, leaving 25 bases between the germline ends. The germline V gene encodes CDR1 MGHRA and CDR2 YSYEKL. The CDR3 runs to 17 residues. CDR3 loop: CASSREPESTAQGTQYF. Here the CDR3 DNA reads TGCGCCAGCAGCCGAGAACCAGAGAGCACCGCACAGGGTACGCAGTATTTT.

This clonotype was seen more than once but under ten times. The V and J genes are TRBV5-4 and TRBJ2-3; D is unresolved. The length of the CDR3 is 15 residues. The V end was cut by 4 bases, the J end by 4 bases, with 16 bases between. The germline V gene has CDR1 SGHNT and CDR2 YYREEE (reference sequence). The CDR3 coding sequence is TGTGCCAGCAGCCCAAATCAAGGGTTCCCAGATACGCAGTATTTT. It yields the protein CASSPNQGFPDTQYF.

The chain couples TRBV12-3 or TRBV12-4 to TRBJ2-2; TRBD1 might be the D (5 bases). The CDR3 totals 17 residues. The V gene lost 2 bases and the J gene lost 4 bases, with 17 bases spanning the gap. The CDR3 reads CASSLSFGRDPTGELFF. The DNA of the CDR3 is TGTGCCAGCAGTTTAAGTTTCGGCAGGGATCCCACCGGGGAGCTGTTTTTT.

This clonotype was seen only a few times. The chain carries TRBV29-1 and TRBJ2-7; TRBD2 aligns across 8 bases. V shed 5 bases, J shed 4 bases, and the junction held 10 bases outside the gene matches. The CDR3 is 14 amino acids. Germline values: CDR1 SQVTM, CDR2 ANQGSEA. The CDR3 region has the DNA TGCAGCGTTAGTGGGGCAGCGGGAGCGTACGAGCAGTACTTC. Translated, it gives CSVSGAAGAYEQYF.

This chain links TRBV7-2 with TRBJ2-2, with a weak D call TRBD1 (6 bases). Germline values: CDR1 SGHTA, CDR2 FQGNSA. The CDR3 runs to 16 residues. Trimming left V 2 bases short and J 6 bases short, with 16 bases between. The DNA for the CDR3 is TGTGCCAGCAGCTTAAGTCCCAGGGGAAGGGCCGGGGAGCTGTTTTTT. Amino acid sequence: CASSLSPRGRAGELFF.

The chain combines TRBV28 with TRBJ2-6; D is undetermined. This CDR3 is 14 amino acids long. Trimming shortened V by 9 bases and J by 0 bases, and 9 bases separated the two germline ends. The germline gives CDR1 MDHEN, CDR2 SYDVKM. CDR3 sequence (DNA): TGTGCCAGTCTACTGAGCTCTGGGGCCAACGTCCTGACTTTC. Translating it yields CASLLSSGANVLTF.

The gene calls are TRBV14 and TRBJ2-3, with a weak D call TRBD1 (5 bases). From germline, CDR1 is SGHDN and CDR2 FVKESK. V lost 0 bases and J 4 bases, leaving 8 bases between the germline ends. This CDR3 is built from 14 residues. The CDR3 DNA sequence: TGTGCCAGCAGCCAAGACAGGGCGTCAGATACGCAGTATTTT. It codes for CASSQDRASDTQYF.

This clonotype was picked up a small number of times. CDR3 region: CASSQDSGRETQYF. Written as DNA, the CDR3 is TGTGCCAGCAGCCAAGACAGCGGCCGAGAGACCCAGTACTTC. The chain has TRBV3-1 and TRBJ2-5; TRBD2 is a possible D gene (5 bases). The ends were cut back, 0 bases at V and 4 bases at J, with 9 bases in the middle. Per the germline V gene, CDR1 is LGHDT and CDR2 is YNNKEL (reference sequence). The CDR3 consists of 14 residues.

The J gene is TRBJ2-3, the V gene TRBV5-4; possible D gene TRBD2, 5 bases. The CDR3 consists of 14 residues. Trimming cost V 3 bases and J 2 bases, with 10 bases left between them. The germline CDR1 and CDR2 sequences are SGHNT and YYREEE (reference sequence). CDR3 sequence reads: CASSSNGVTDTQYF. Written as DNA, the CDR3 is TGTGCCAGCAGCTCAAACGGGGTCACAGATACGCAGTATTTT.